This section outlines one TCR beta chain sequence together with its context. TCRdb's copy holds only in-frame clones and misses some; the assay was immunoSEQ multiplex PCR. The sample records some 460,000 clones, about nine tenths being singletons. Cohorts were assigned according to the clinical history that participants reported. V was trimmed by 0 bases and J by 6 bases, leaving 8 bases between them. The CDR3 covers 14 residues. Germline values: CDR1 MGHRA, CDR2 YSYEKL. The data were obtained in a study of blood T cell repertoires in COVID-19. Study-level background: Acute-phase and convalescent COVID-19 samples originated in the United States, Italy and Spain.

The receptor was derived from a woman aged 18-30 years who had recovered from COVID-19. This chain links TRBV4-1 with TRBJ2-2; no reliable D call. The specimen sequenced was PBMCs or T cells enriched from blood (not recorded which). CDR3 sequence reads: CASSQDDAAGELFF. The CDR3 DNA reads as TGCGCCAGCAGCCAAGATGATGCAGCCGGGGAGCTGTTTTTT.